A single sample is the source of the 14 T cell receptor beta chains below, sequenced in a study of shared T cell receptors in the human thymus. The protocol was immunoSEQ multiplex PCR, while the TCRdb copy is restricted to in-frame clones and leaves out a portion. The data contain roughly 660,000 clones, roughly 88% of them singletons. The data also belong to a second study, concerning human thymus T cells.

Sample: thymocytes. The receptors shown here come from a boy younger than two with a congenital heart defect.

This chain joins TRBV30 and TRBJ1-2; 7 bases match TRBD1. The CDR3 runs to 13 residues. Germline lookup yields CDR1 GTSNPN and CDR2 SVGIG (reference sequence). V was clipped by 4 bases and J by 4 bases; unmatched bases: 6. CDR3 residues: CAWTLGTAYGYTF. The CDR3 coding sequence is TGTGCCTGGACCCTGGGGACAGCCTATGGCTACACCTTC.

The CDR3 DNA follows: TGTGCCAGTAGTATCTCCCCCGCGACAGGTGCGGCTGGCTACACCTTC. Its protein is CASSISPATGAAGYTF. This chain links TRBV19 with TRBJ1-2; D might be TRBD1 (6 bases). CDR1 is LNHDA and CDR2 is SQIVND in the germline V gene (reference sequence). The CDR3 length is 16 residues. The ends were cut back, 3 bases at V and 7 bases at J, with 21 bases in the middle. The full variable domain, its missing parts supplied by reference TRBV19 and TRBJ1-2, is DGGITQSPKYLFRKEGQNVTLSCEQNLNHDAMYWYRQDPGQGLRLIYYSQIVNDFQKGDIAEGYSVSREKKESFPLTVTSAQKNPTAFYLCASSISPATGAAGYTFGSGTRLTVV.

The J gene is TRBJ1-1, the V gene TRBV19, with 7 bases lining up with TRBD1. This CDR3 spans 15 amino acids. Germline-derived CDR1 and CDR2 are LNHDA and SQIVND (reference sequence). J was trimmed by 3 bases and V by 4 bases; bases with no gene match: 8. DNA for the CDR3: TGTGCCAGTAGTAGGGCCGACAGGGAGCACACTGAAGCTTTCTTT. Its protein product is CASSRADREHTEAFF.

J is TRBJ2-3 and V is TRBV30; no definite D call. The CDR3 contains 14 residues. Germline V gene sequence: CDR1 GTSNPN, CDR2 SVGIG (reference sequence). Trimming left V 2 bases short and J 5 bases short, with 14 bases between. CDR3 in amino acids: CAWSLNNSGDTQYF. CDR3 nucleotide sequence: TGTGCCTGGAGTCTGAATAACTCGGGAGATACGCAGTATTTT.

The chain joins TRBV30 to TRBJ1-1; 8 bases align to TRBD1. This CDR3 has 15 residues. V was pared by 3 bases and J by 4 bases, with 10 bases of the junction left unmatched. Germline CDR1 GTSNPN, CDR2 SVGIG (reference sequence). The CDR3: CAWRSGQDPCTEAFF. CDR3 bases: TGTGCCTGGAGATCGGGACAGGACCCGTGCACTGAAGCTTTCTTT.

The CDR3 protein is CASSQEVVVPQGDYEQYF. CDR3 nucleotides: TGCGCCAGCAGCCAAGAGGTCGTCGTACCGCAGGGGGACTACGAGCAGTACTTC. The chain joins TRBV4-3 to TRBJ2-7; 7 bases fit TRBD1. Unmatched junction bases numbered 14, after V lost 0 bases and J lost 3 bases. CDR1 and CDR2 from the germline V gene are LGHNA and YSLEER. The CDR3 contains 18 residues.

V gene TRBV27 combines with J gene TRBJ2-2; 7 bases line up with TRBD1. Germline loops: CDR1 MNHEY, CDR2 SMNVEV (reference sequence). V shed 6 bases, J shed 5 bases, and the junction held 6 bases outside the gene matches. The CDR3 is 14 residues long. CDR3 residues: CASSRRGLTGELFF. CDR3 in DNA: TGTGCCAGCAGCCGCAGGGGGTTGACCGGGGAGCTGTTTTTT.

V gene TRBV27 combines with J gene TRBJ1-2, with TRBD1 matching over 7 bases. The CDR3 totals 14 residues. CDR1 MNHEY and CDR2 SMNVEV come from the germline V gene (reference sequence). Trimming removed 8 bases from V and 4 bases from J; junction bases left unmatched: 10. The CDR3 sequence: CASRPRQGVYGYTF. CDR3 coding DNA: TGTGCCAGCCGTCCCCGACAGGGCGTCTATGGCTACACCTTC.

This clone has a single count. The rearrangement uses TRBV19 and TRBJ1-5; D is unresolved. V gave up 5 bases and J gave up 7 bases, with 12 bases separating them. Germline V gene data show CDR1 as LNHDA and CDR2 as SQIVND (reference sequence). This CDR3 spans 13 amino acids. In DNA, the CDR3 is TGTGCCAGTAGTTTGTCCGGCGGCCAGCCCCAGCATTTT. Protein sequence: CASSLSGGQPQHF.

The rearrangement uses TRBV11-3 and TRBJ1-2, with 8 bases aligning to TRBD1. V shed 1 base, J shed 4 bases, and the junction held 8 bases outside the gene matches. Germline V gene lookup returns CDR1 SGHNT and CDR2 YENEEA. The CDR3 runs to 16 residues. The CDR3 DNA follows: TGTGCCAGCAGCTTAGTTGTGCGGGACAGGCTCTATGGCTACACCTTC. It translates to CASSLVVRDRLYGYTF. The entire variable domain, with the rest obtained from reference TRBV11-3 and TRBJ1-2, is as follows: EAGVVQSPRYKIIEKKQPVAFWCNPISGHNTLYWYLQNLGQGPELLIRYENEEAVDDSQLPKDRFSAERLKGVDSTLKIQPAELGDSAVYLCASSLVVRDRLYGYTFGSGTRLTVV.

This chain uses TRBV30 with TRBJ2-5; possibly TRBD1 for D (5 bases). The J call is doubtful: the DNA matches TRBJ2-7 better. CDR3 size: 16 residues. CDR1 GTSNPN and CDR2 SVGIG come from the germline V gene (reference sequence). CDR3 in DNA: TGTGCCTGGAGTCCCCAGGGCGAGACGCCGCCCTACGAGCAGTACTTC. As protein: CAWSPQGETPPYEQYF.

CDR3: CASSLAAASGIEQYF. CDR3 bases: TGTGCCAGCAGCTTAGCGGCGGCTAGCGGGATCGAGCAGTACTTC. This chain uses TRBV7-2 with TRBJ2-7; TRBD2 matches 9 bases. The CDR3 sequence is 15 residues long. Looked up from germline, CDR1 is SGHTA and CDR2 is FQGNSA. Trimming took 0 bases from V and 6 from J; bases not matched to a gene: 6.

This chain connects TRBV25-1 to TRBJ2-2; 8 bases align to TRBD2. CDR1 and CDR2 from the germline V gene are MGHDK and SYGVNS. V dropped 3 bases and J dropped 2; count of bases not matched to a gene: 8. This CDR3 region has 17 residues. CDR3 amino acids: CASSDRTSRGNTGELFF. CDR3 DNA: TGTGCCAGCAGTGACAGGACTAGCAGGGGCAACACCGGGGAGCTGTTTTTT.

The CDR3 coding sequence is TGTGCCAGCAAGCCTCCCGCCCCCAATCAGCCCCAGCATTTT. It is translated as CASKPPAPNQPQHF. V and J are TRBV2 and TRBJ1-5; no definite D call. Trimming took off 7 bases at V and 3 bases at J, with 13 bases between the two ends. Germline V CDR1 and CDR2: SNHLY, FYNNEI. This CDR3 spans 14 amino acids. Drawing the rest from reference TRBV2 and TRBJ1-5, the complete variable domain is EPEVTQTPSHQVTQMGQEVILRCVPISNHLYFYWYRQILGQKVEFLVSFYNNEISEKSEIFDDQFSVERPDGSNFTLKIRSTKLEDSAMYFCASKPPAPNQPQHFGDGTRLSIL.